This is a list of T cell receptor beta chains from one sample in a study of shared T cell receptors in the human thymus. TCRdb keeps only in-frame clones here, not all; method: immunoSEQ multiplex PCR. The data contain about 710,000 clones, about 90% of them singletons. The same sample was also studied in work on human thymus T cells.

Sequencing was done on a sample of thymocytes. These receptors were collected from a boy in the first two years of life with a congenital heart defect. Each CDR3 is given with its conserved first and last residue. Each record gives: CDR3 length, clone size, D gene, J gene, V gene, CDR3 DNA, CDR3 protein. D genes are given only for firm matches. Clone size is not always given. Where it is, it says once, few, many or a class for expanded clones.

14,-,-,TRBJ1-4,TRBV5-5,TGTGCCAGCAGCTTGTTCGGGGATATTGAAAAACTGTTTTTT,CASSLFGDIEKLFF
14,once,TRBD2,TRBJ2-3,TRBV28,TGTGCCAGCAAGGCGGGGGGGCCAACAGATACGCAGTATTTT,CASKAGGPTDTQYF
15,-,-,TRBJ1-2,TRBV18,TGTGCCAGCTCACCAACCGGCCAGGGCCCCTATGGCTACACCTTC,CASSPTGQGPYGYTF
17,once,-,TRBJ1-6,TRBV15,TGTGCCACCAGCAGACATTCAATACCGGGTTCGCATTCGCCCCTCCACTTT,CATSRHSIPGSHSPLHF
15,-,TRBD2,TRBJ2-3,TRBV5-6,TGTGCCAGCAGCTTGGCCCCCCGGGGGGATTGTGAGCAGTATTTT,CASSLAPRGDCEQYF
13,-,-,TRBJ1-1,TRBV14,TGTGCCAGCAGCCAAGGAGGCCGCGGGGAAGCTTTCTTT,CASSQGGRGEAFF
18,-,-,TRBJ1-2,TRBV4-1,TGCGCCAGCAGCCAAGGGCCCCGAGGACAGATGGAAAACTATGGCTACACCTTC,CASSQGPRGQMENYGYTF
16,-,TRBD1,TRBJ2-7,TRBV11-2,TGTGCCAGCAGCTTAGAAAAGACAGGGGAGGACTACGAGCAGTACTTC,CASSLEKTGEDYEQYF
20,-,TRBD2,TRBJ2-2,TRBV5-1,TGCGCCAGCAGCCTGGAGGGGGGGACTGCTAGCGGGGGTACCACCGGGGAGCTGTTTTTT,CASSLEGGTASGGTTGELFF
10,-,-,TRBJ2-7,TRBV6-4,TGTGCCGGAGGTACCTACGAGCAGTACTTC,CAGGTYEQYF
17,-,-,TRBJ1-5,TRBV19,TGTGCCAGTAGTATAGCCCACCGACAGGTTACCAATCAGCCCCAGCATTTT,CASSIAHRQVTNQPQHF
15,-,TRBD1,TRBJ2-5,TRBV2,TGTGCCAGCAGTGAAGTCAGGCAGGGGGCAGAGACCCAGTACTTC,CASSEVRQGAETQYF
16,-,TRBD2,TRBJ2-1,TRBV11-2,TGTGCCAGCAGAAACTCACTAGCGGGAGAGTACAATGAGCAGTTCTTC,CASRNSLAGEYNEQFF
17,-,TRBD2,TRBJ2-1,TRBV29-1,TGCAGCTCAATGGGGGGACTAGCGGCCAGCTCCTACAATGAGCAGTTCTTC,CSSMGGLAASSYNEQFF
16,-,-,TRBJ2-1,TRBV19,TGTGCCAGTAGTATGGGGGCGAACAGCTCCTACAATGAGCAGTTCTTC,CASSMGANSSYNEQFF
13,-,-,TRBJ2-7,TRBV11-2,TGTGCCAGCAGCTCGTACTCGGCCTACGAGCAGTACTTC,CASSSYSAYEQYF
15,-,-,TRBJ1-2,TRBV29-1,TGCAGCGCCCATTCGTCGGGATCGCATCAGGGGGGCTACACCTTC,CSAHSSGSHQGGYTF
14,-,-,TRBJ2-1,TRBV9,TGTGCCAGCAGCGTAGGACGGGGGGCTGATGAGCAGTTCTTC,CASSVGRGADEQFF
19,-,-,TRBJ1-5,TRBV7-9,TGTGCCAGCAGCTTAGGACGGTTCGGGGGGGGAAAAGGCAATCAGCCCCAGCATTTT,CASSLGRFGGGKGNQPQHF
16,few,-,TRBJ1-6,TRBV4-3,TGCGCCAGCAGCCAAGAAGGGAGCTCCTATAATTCACCCCTCCACTTT,CASSQEGSSYNSPLHF
16,-,TRBD2,TRBJ2-3,TRBV4-2,TGTGCCAGCAGCCCTTGGACTAGCCACAACACAGATACGCAGTATTTT,CASSPWTSHNTDTQYF
18,-,TRBD2,TRBJ2-3,TRBV30,TGTGCCTGGGTTGCCGAGGATGCGGGAGGCCCTAGCACAGATACGCAGTATTTT,CAWVAEDAGGPSTDTQYF